The T cell receptor (beta chain) under discussion was sequenced for a study of shared clonotypes between healthy human individuals. Here immunoSEQ multiplex PCR was the method, and the copy in TCRdb shows in-frame clones only, minus some. The table has roughly 550,000 clones, nearly 97% seen once. The CDR3 covers 15 residues. Germline assignment: CDR1 SEHNR and CDR2 FQNEAQ (reference sequence). The J segment lost 0 bases and the V segment lost 5 bases, leaving 6 bases of the junction unmatched. The naive CD8 subset, CD45RO-negative cells positively selected for CCR7, excluded terminally differentiated effector memory CD45RA+ cells.

Sequenced material: naive CD8+ T cells sorted from blood. The sequence came from a woman younger than 45 in good health. The V call is TRBV7-9, the J call TRBJ2-7; 8 bases align to TRBD1. The chain's CDR3 is CASSSRTGSSYEQYF. In DNA form, the CDR3 reads TGTGCCAGCAGCAGCCGGACAGGGAGCTCCTACGAGCAGTACTTC.